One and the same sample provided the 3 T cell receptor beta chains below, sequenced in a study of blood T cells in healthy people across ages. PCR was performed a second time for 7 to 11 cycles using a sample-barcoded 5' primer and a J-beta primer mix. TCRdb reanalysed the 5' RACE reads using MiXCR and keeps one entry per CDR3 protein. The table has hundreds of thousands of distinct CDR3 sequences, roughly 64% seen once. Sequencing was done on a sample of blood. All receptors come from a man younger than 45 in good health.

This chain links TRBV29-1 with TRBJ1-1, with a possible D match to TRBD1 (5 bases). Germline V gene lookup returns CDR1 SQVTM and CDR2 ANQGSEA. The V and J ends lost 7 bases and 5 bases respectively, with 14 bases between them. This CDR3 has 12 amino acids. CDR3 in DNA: TGCAGCGCAGGGAGGGGTAGGACTGAAGCTTTCTTT. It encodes CSAGRGRTEAFF.

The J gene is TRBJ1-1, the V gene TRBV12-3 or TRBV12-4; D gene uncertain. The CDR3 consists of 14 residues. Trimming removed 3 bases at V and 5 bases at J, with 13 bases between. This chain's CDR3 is CASSFALRDTEAFF. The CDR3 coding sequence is TGTGCCAGCAGTTTCGCTCTTCGGGATACTGAAGCTTTCTTT.

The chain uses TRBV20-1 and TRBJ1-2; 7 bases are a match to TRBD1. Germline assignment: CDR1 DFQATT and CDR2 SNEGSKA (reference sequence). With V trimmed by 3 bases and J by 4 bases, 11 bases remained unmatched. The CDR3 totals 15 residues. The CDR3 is CSARGAQGRFYGYTF. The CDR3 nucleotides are TGCAGTGCTAGGGGTGCACAGGGGCGATTCTATGGCTACACCTTC.